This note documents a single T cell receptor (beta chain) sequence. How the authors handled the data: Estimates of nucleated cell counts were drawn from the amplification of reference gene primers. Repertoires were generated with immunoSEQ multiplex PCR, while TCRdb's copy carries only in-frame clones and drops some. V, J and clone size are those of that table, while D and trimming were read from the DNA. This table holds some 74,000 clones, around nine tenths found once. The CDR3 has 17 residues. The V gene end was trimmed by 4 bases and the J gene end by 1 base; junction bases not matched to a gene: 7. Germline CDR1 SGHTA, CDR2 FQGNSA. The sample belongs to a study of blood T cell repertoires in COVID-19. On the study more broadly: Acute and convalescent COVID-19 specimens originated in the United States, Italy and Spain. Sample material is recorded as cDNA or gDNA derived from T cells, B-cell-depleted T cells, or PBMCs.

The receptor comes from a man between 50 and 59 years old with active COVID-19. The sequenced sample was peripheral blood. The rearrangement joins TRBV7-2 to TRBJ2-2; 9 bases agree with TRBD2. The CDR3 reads CASSYNSLAGNTGELFF. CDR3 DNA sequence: TGTGCCAGCAGCTATAACTCACTAGCGGGGAACACCGGGGAGCTGTTTTTT.